These 27 T cell receptor beta chains were all obtained from the same sample, sequenced in a study of CD8 T cells in Susac syndrome. Random hexamers were used to reverse transcribe an amount of about 0.45 to 1 ug RNA. TCRdb redid the calling of the immunoSEQ multiplex PCR reads with MiXCR, one entry per CDR3 protein. Of 190,000 or so distinct CDR3 sequences listed, roughly 96% were seen once; the top ten hold under 0.095%. The sample taken for sequencing was CD4+ T cells from PBMCs. These receptors were taken from a human donor with multiple sclerosis.

This clonotype was seen once. CDR3 DNA sequence: TGTGCCAGTAACAGGGGGAGGGAGCAGTACTTC. Translated, it gives CASNRGREQYF. V usage is TRBV6-6 and J usage is TRBJ2-7, with TRBD1 matching 8 bases. The CDR3 has 11 residues. Germline CDR1 MNHNY, CDR2 SVGAGI (reference sequence). Germline trimming cut 9 bases from V and 7 bases from J; bases unmatched to any gene: 5.

The genes are TRBV7-2 and TRBJ2-5, with a tentative D call TRBD1 (7 bases). Germline CDR1 and CDR2: SGHTA and FQGNSA. CDR3 length: 15 residues. V gave up 5 bases and J gave up 5 bases, with 18 bases separating them. CDR3 residues: CASSPSSPGGETQYF. The CDR3 DNA sequence: TGTGCCAGCAGCCCGTCTAGCCCAGGGGGGGAGACCCAGTACTTC.

The rearrangement links TRBV29-1 to TRBJ1-2; 8 bases align to TRBD1. CDR3 length: 12 residues. From germline, CDR1 is SQVTM and CDR2 ANQGSEA. With V trimmed by 3 bases and J by 8 bases, 5 bases remained unmatched. This chain's CDR3 is CSVDSRGQGYTF. CDR3 DNA sequence: TGCAGCGTTGATTCCAGGGGGCAGGGCTACACCTTC.

The chain couples TRBV4-2 to TRBJ2-7; either TRBD1 or TRBD2 may supply D (5 bases each). CDR1 and CDR2 from the germline V gene are LGHNA and YNFKEQ. Trimming pared 5 bases from V and 2 bases from J, leaving 19 bases between. The CDR3 spans 16 residues. The CDR3 sequence: CASSVRSGRGAYEQYF. The CDR3 coding sequence is TGTGCCAGCAGCGTCCGCAGCGGAAGGGGAGCCTACGAGCAGTACTTC.

In this sample, this clonotype turned up once. The gene calls are TRBV3-1 and TRBJ2-1, with D perhaps assigned TRBD1 or TRBD2 (5 bases each). The CDR3 contains 13 residues. Trimming removed 4 bases from V and 10 bases from J, with 14 bases in between. The germline V gene has CDR1 LGHDT and CDR2 YNNKEL (reference sequence). For the CDR3, the DNA is TGTGCCAGCAGCCCCGGGGTGGGGCGCGAGCAGTTCTTC. This gives the protein CASSPGVGREQFF.

V gene TRBV5-4 combines with J gene TRBJ2-1, with no clear D. Trimming left V 0 bases short and J 0 bases short, with 7 bases between. CDR3 length: 15 residues. Germline V gives CDR1 SGHNT, CDR2 YYREEE (reference sequence). The CDR3 DNA reads as TGTGCCAGCAGCTTGGCTCGGAACTCCTACAATGAGCAGTTCTTC. Protein product: CASSLARNSYNEQFF.

The chain couples TRBV24-1 to TRBJ2-5; D is unresolved. V was shortened by 4 bases and J by 2 bases, with 10 bases between the two germline ends. This CDR3 spans 14 amino acids. From germline, CDR1 is KGHDR and CDR2 SFDVKD. In DNA form, the CDR3 reads TGTGCCACCAGTGAATCCGGGTCACAAGAGACCCAGTACTTC. This codes for CATSESGSQETQYF.

The chain carries TRBV20-1 and TRBJ1-1, with D possibly matching TRBD1 (5 bases). This CDR3 contains 12 residues. V was cut by 5 bases and J by 3 bases, with 10 bases left in between. Germline loops: CDR1 DFQATT, CDR2 SNEGSKA (reference sequence). CDR3 DNA: TGCAGTGCTCCGCGACAGTACACTGAAGCTTTCTTT. Its translation: CSAPRQYTEAFF.

This clonotype was seen a few times. The gene calls are TRBV30 and TRBJ1-1; possibly TRBD1 for D (6 bases). The CDR3 contains 15 residues. Trimming took 6 bases from V and 0 from J, leaving 17 bases between them. CDR1 GTSNPN and CDR2 SVGIG come from the germline V gene (reference sequence). The CDR3 reads CACQKGGILNTEAFF. CDR3 nucleotide sequence: TGTGCCTGCCAAAAGGGGGGAATCCTGAACACTGAAGCTTTCTTT.

The chain has TRBV12-3 or TRBV12-4 and TRBJ2-1; no clear D gene. The CDR3 totals 15 residues. Trimming left V 8 bases short and J 4 bases short, with 18 bases between. The CDR3 spells CASAPPGLPYNEQFF. The CDR3 bases are TGTGCCAGCGCGCCTCCGGGTCTACCTTACAATGAGCAGTTCTTC.

J is TRBJ1-2 and V is TRBV5-6; D remains ambiguous. V gave up 2 bases and J gave up 0 bases, with 11 bases separating them. CDR3 length: 15 residues. Germline lookup yields CDR1 SGHDT and CDR2 YYEEEE. The CDR3 region has the DNA TGTGCCAGCAGCTTTTTTAGCGGGACTAACTATGGCTACACCTTC. As protein: CASSFFSGTNYGYTF. The full variable domain, with the rest looked up from reference TRBV5-6 and TRBJ1-2, is DAGVTQSPTHLIKTRGQQVTLRCSPKSGHDTVSWYQQALGQGPQFIFQYYEEEERQRGNFPDRFSGHQFPNYSSELNVNALLLGDSALYLCASSFFSGTNYGYTFGSGTRLTVV.

The genes are TRBV20-1 and TRBJ2-7; D gene ambiguous. This CDR3 has 13 residues. In germline, CDR1 is DFQATT, CDR2 SNEGSKA (reference sequence). Trimming pared 3 bases from V and 1 base from J, leaving 10 bases between. In DNA form, the CDR3 reads TGCAGTGCTAGGGTACTACCGTCCTACGAGCAGTACTTC. Residues: CSARVLPSYEQYF.

The chain couples TRBV20-1 to TRBJ2-5; D call uncertain. The CDR3 is 17 amino acids. The germline V gene has CDR1 DFQATT and CDR2 SNEGSKA (reference sequence). V was trimmed by 1 base and J by 0 bases, leaving 18 bases between them. CDR3: CSARALHDVQYQETQYF. CDR3 bases: TGCAGTGCTAGAGCTTTACACGATGTTCAGTACCAAGAGACCCAGTACTTC.

The rearrangement links TRBV7-9 to TRBJ2-7; D possibly corresponds to TRBD2 (6 bases). The CDR3 is made up of 10 amino acids. Germline values: CDR1 SEHNR, CDR2 FQNEAQ (reference sequence). This chain's CDR3 is CVGGDYEQYF. CDR3 DNA: TGTGTCGGAGGGGACTACGAGCAGTACTTC.

The chain has TRBV4-2 and TRBJ2-7; maybe TRBD1 (5 bases). From germline, CDR1 is LGHNA and CDR2 YNFKEQ. The CDR3 spans 16 residues. V lost 1 base to trimming and J lost 5 bases, with 18 bases between them. CDR3 protein: CASSQGKGQGVNEQYF. CDR3 DNA: TGTGCCAGCAGCCAAGGCAAGGGGCAAGGGGTGAACGAGCAGTACTTC.

This rearrangement joins TRBV6-5 to TRBJ2-7, with D perhaps being TRBD1 or TRBD2 (5 bases each). The germline V gene encodes CDR1 MNHEY and CDR2 SVGAGI. Trimming took off 7 bases at V and 2 bases at J, with 18 bases between the two ends. This CDR3 contains 15 residues. The CDR3 DNA reads TGTGCCAGCACCTTCACCGGGGCGGCCCCCTACGAGCAGTACTTC. Encoded protein: CASTFTGAAPYEQYF.

The gene calls are TRBV19 and TRBJ1-5, with D tentatively TRBD1 (5 bases). Germline lookup yields CDR1 LNHDA and CDR2 SQIVND (reference sequence). V gave up 10 bases and J gave up 6 bases, with 10 bases separating them. CDR3 length equals 11 residues. CDR3 sequence: CATGSSQPQHF. The CDR3 bases are TGTGCCACAGGGTCAAGTCAGCCCCAGCATTTT.

The chain carries TRBV5-1 and TRBJ1-1; 8 bases are shared with TRBD1. The CDR3 totals 12 residues. Germline CDR1 SGHRS, CDR2 YFSETQ. V dropped 4 bases and J dropped 7; count of bases not matched to a gene: 3. CDR3 loop: CASSDRGLEAFF. The CDR3 DNA sequence: TGCGCCAGCAGCGACAGGGGCCTTGAAGCTTTCTTT.

This chain uses TRBV24-1 with TRBJ2-1, with D unclear. Trimming removed 7 bases from V and 0 bases from J, with 9 bases in between. This CDR3 region has 14 residues. Germline assignment: CDR1 KGHDR and CDR2 SFDVKD. The CDR3 spells CATSLASSYNEQFF. In nucleotides, the CDR3 is TGTGCCACCAGCCTCGCGAGCTCCTACAATGAGCAGTTCTTC.

The table lists this clonotype with a count of one. The J gene is TRBJ2-5, the V gene TRBV15; either TRBD1 or TRBD2 may supply D (5 bases each). CDR1 is LNHNV and CDR2 is YYDKDF in the germline V gene (reference sequence). The germline V and J ends were trimmed by 5 bases and 10 bases, with 23 bases remaining between them. CDR3 size: 15 residues. The CDR3: CATSPQRDAQSVQYF. In DNA form, the CDR3 reads TGTGCCACCAGCCCTCAACGGGACGCCCAAAGTGTCCAGTACTTC.

This clonotype was counted once. The chain uses TRBV15 and TRBJ1-5; 10 positions agree with TRBD1. V lost 8 bases to trimming and J lost 4 bases; unmatched junction nucleotides: 5. CDR3 size: 14 residues. Germline assignment: CDR1 LNHNV and CDR2 YYDKDF (reference sequence). CDR3 sequence (DNA): TGTGCCACCGGCCGGGACAGGGGTAATCAGCCCCAGCATTTT. This gives the protein CATGRDRGNQPQHF.

The chain uses TRBV24-1 and TRBJ2-1; 12 bases are a match to TRBD2. Germline CDR1 is KGHDR and CDR2 is SFDVKD. The J segment lost 7 bases and the V segment lost 4 bases, leaving 10 bases of the junction unmatched. The CDR3 totals 17 residues. CDR3 sequence: CATSDSKLAGGLNEQFF. The DNA of the CDR3 is TGTGCCACCAGTGACTCCAAACTAGCGGGAGGCTTGAATGAGCAGTTCTTC.

The J gene is TRBJ2-3, the V gene TRBV20-1; perhaps D is TRBD1 or TRBD2 (5 bases each). This CDR3 has 11 residues. V gave up 6 bases and J gave up 7 bases, with 11 bases separating them. In germline, CDR1 is DFQATT, CDR2 SNEGSKA (reference sequence). The CDR3 DNA is TGCAGTGCCTGGTGGGGGTATACGCAGTATTTT. Its translation is CSAWWGYTQYF.

This chain connects TRBV3-1 to TRBJ1-5; possible D gene TRBD1, 5 bases. This CDR3 spans 15 amino acids. The germline V gene has CDR1 LGHDT and CDR2 YNNKEL (reference sequence). Trimming removed 7 bases from V and 6 bases from J, with 19 bases in between. The CDR3 here is CASNSSPGFGQPQHF. The CDR3 nucleotides are TGTGCCAGCAACTCAAGCCCAGGGTTCGGTCAGCCCCAGCATTTT.

This chain uses TRBV4-1 with TRBJ2-7; D is unclear. The CDR3 loop spans 14 amino acids. The germline V and J ends were trimmed by 4 bases and 1 base, with 11 bases remaining between them. Germline CDR1 is MGHRA and CDR2 is YSYEKL. CDR3 region: CASSRRRESYEQYF. The DNA of the CDR3 is TGCGCCAGCAGCCGACGGCGCGAGTCCTACGAGCAGTACTTC.

V and J are TRBV5-1 and TRBJ2-3; the D is unclear. This CDR3 region has 13 residues. Germline CDR1 SGHRS, CDR2 YFSETQ. Trimming removed 3 bases at V and 5 bases at J, with 10 bases between. The DNA for the CDR3 is TGCGCCAGCAGCTCCCCCCGCGGAGATACGCAGTATTTT. Translating gives CASSSPRGDTQYF.

Here the CDR3 reads CSALRTGVMEQYF. CDR3 in DNA: TGCAGTGCCCTTCGAACAGGGGTAATGGAGCAGTACTTC. This chain uses TRBV20-1 with TRBJ2-7; the match to TRBD1 covers 7 bases. The trim removed 6 bases at V and 7 bases at J, leaving 12 bases unmatched. Germline values: CDR1 DFQATT, CDR2 SNEGSKA (reference sequence). This CDR3 contains 13 residues.